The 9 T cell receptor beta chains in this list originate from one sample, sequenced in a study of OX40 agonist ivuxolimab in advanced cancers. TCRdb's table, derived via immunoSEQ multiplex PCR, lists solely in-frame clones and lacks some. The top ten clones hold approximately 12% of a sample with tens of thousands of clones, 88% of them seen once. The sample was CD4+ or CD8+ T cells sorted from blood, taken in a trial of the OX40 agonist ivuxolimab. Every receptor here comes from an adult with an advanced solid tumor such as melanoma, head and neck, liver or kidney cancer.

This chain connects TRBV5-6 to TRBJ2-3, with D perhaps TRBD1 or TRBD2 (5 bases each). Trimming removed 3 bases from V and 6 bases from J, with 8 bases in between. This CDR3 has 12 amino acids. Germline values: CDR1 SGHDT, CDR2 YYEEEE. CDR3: CASSSGTDTQYF. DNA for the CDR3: TGTGCCAGCAGCTCAGGGACCGATACGCAGTATTTT. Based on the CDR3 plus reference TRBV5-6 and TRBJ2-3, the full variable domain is DAGVTQSPTHLIKTRGQQVTLRCSPKSGHDTVSWYQQALGQGPQFIFQYYEEEERQRGNFPDRFSGHQFPNYSSELNVNALLLGDSALYLCASSSGTDTQYFGPGTRLTVL.

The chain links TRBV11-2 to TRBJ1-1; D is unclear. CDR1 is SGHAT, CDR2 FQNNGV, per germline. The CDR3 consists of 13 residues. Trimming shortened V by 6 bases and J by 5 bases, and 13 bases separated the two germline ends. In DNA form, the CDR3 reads TGTGCCAGCAGGAACAGCCGAATAACTGAAGCTTTCTTT. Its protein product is CASRNSRITEAFF.

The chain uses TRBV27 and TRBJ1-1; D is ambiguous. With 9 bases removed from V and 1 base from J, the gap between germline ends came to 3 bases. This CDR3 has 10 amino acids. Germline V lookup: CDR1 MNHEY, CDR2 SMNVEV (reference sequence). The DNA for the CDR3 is TGTGCCAGTGGGAACACTGAAGCTTTCTTT. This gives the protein CASGNTEAFF.

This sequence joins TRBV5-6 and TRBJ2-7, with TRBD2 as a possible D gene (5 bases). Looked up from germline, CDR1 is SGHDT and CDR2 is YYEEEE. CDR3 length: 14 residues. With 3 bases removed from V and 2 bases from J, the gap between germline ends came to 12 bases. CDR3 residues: CASSSQRAAYEQYF. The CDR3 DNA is TGTGCCAGCAGCTCACAGAGGGCCGCCTACGAGCAGTACTTC.

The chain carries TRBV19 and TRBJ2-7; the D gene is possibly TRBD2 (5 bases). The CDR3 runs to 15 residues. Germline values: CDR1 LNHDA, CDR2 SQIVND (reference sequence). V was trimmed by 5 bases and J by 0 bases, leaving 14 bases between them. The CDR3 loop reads CASSPLALSSYEQYF. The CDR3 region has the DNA TGTGCCAGTAGTCCTTTAGCGTTGAGCTCCTACGAGCAGTACTTC.

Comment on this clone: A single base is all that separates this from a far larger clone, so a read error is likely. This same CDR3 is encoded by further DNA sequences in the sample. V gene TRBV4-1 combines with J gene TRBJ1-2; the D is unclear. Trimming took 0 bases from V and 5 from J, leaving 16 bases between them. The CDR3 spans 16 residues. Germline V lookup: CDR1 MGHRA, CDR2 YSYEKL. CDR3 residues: CASSQEITANPYGYTF. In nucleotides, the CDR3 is TGCGCCAGCAGCCAAGAAATAACAGCTAACCCGTATGGCTACACCTTC.

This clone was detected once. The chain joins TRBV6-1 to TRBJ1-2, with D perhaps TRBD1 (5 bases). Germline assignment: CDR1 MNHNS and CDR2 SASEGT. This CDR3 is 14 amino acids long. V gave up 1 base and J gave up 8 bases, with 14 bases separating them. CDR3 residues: CASSEGPTVNGYTF. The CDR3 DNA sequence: TGTGCCAGCAGTGAAGGGCCGACAGTAAACGGCTACACCTTC.

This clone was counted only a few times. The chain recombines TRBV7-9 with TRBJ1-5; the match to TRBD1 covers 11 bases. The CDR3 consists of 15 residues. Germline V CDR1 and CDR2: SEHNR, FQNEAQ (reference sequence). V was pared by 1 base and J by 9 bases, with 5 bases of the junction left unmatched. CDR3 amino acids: CASSLGTGGLVPQHF. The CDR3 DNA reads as TGTGCCAGCAGCTTAGGGACAGGGGGCTTGGTGCCCCAGCATTTT.

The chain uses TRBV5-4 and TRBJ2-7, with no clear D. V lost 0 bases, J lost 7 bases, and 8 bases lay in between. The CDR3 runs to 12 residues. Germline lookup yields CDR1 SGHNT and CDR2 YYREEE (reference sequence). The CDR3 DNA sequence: TGTGCCAGCAGCTTGGCCTTAGAGGAGCAGTACTTC. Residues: CASSLALEEQYF.